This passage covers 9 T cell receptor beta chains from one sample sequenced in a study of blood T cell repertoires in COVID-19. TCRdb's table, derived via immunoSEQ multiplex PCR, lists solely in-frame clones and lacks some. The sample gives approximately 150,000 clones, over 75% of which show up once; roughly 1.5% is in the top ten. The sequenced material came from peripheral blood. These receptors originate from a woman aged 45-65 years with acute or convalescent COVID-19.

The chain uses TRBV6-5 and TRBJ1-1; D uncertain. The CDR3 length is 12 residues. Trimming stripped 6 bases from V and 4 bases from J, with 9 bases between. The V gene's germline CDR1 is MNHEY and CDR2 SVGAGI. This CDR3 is CASRQTPTEAFF. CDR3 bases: TGTGCCAGCAGACAGACACCCACTGAAGCTTTCTTT.

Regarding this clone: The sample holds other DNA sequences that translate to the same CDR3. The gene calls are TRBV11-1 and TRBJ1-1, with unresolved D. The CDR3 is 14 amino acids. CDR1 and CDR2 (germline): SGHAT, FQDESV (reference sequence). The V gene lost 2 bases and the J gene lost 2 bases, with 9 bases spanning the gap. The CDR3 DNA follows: TGTGCCAGCAGCTTAATGGCCAGAAACACTGAAGCTTTCTTT. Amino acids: CASSLMARNTEAFF.

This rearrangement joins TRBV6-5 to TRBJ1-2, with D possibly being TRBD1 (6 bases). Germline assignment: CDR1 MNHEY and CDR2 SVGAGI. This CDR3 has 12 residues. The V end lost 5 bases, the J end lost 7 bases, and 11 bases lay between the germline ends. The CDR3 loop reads CASSPDSLGYTF. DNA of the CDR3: TGTGCCAGCAGTCCGGACAGCCTTGGCTACACCTTC.

CDR3 sequence: CASSPTTSVNPREETQYF. The CDR3 coding sequence is TGTGCCAGCTCACCAACGACTAGCGTTAACCCACGGGAAGAGACCCAGTACTTC. The chain employs TRBV18 and TRBJ2-5; 8 nucleotides align to TRBD2. V was clipped by 2 bases and J by 3 bases; unmatched bases: 14. The CDR3 has 18 residues. Germline CDR1 and CDR2: KGHSH and LQKENI.

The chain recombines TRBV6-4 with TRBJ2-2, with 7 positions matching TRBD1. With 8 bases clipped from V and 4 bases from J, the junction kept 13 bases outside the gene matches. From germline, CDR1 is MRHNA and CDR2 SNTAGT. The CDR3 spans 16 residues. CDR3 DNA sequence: TGTGCCAGCCCCTTAGGGGGCGAAATCTCCACCGGGGAGCTGTTTTTT. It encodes CASPLGGEISTGELFF.

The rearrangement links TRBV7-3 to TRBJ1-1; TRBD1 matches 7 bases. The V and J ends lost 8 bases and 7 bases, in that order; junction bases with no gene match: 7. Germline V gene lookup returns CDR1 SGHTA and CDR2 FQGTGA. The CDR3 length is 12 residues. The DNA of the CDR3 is TGTGCCAGCCAGAGGGGACAGCTTGAAGCTTTCTTT. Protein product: CASQRGQLEAFF. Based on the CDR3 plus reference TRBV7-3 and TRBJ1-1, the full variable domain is GAGVSQTPSNKVTEKGKYVELRCDPISGHTALYWYRQSLGQGPEFLIYFQGTGAADDSGLPNDRFFAVRPEGSVSTLKIQRTERGDSAVYLCASQRGQLEAFFGQGTRLTVV.

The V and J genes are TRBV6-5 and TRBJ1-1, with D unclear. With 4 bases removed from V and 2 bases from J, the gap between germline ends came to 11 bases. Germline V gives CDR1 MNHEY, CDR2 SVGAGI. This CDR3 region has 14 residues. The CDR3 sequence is CASSSSFLNTEAFF. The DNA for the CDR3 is TGTGCCAGCAGTTCTTCTTTCCTTAACACTGAAGCTTTCTTT.

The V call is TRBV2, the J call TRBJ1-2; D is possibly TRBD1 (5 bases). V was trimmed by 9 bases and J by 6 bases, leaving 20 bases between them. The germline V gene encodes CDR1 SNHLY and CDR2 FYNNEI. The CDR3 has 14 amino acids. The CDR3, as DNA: TGTGCCAGAGGCCGCAGTGAAGGGGATAATGGCTACACCTTC. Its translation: CARGRSEGDNGYTF. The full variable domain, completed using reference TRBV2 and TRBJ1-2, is EPEVTQTPSHQVTQMGQEVILRCVPISNHLYFYWYRQILGQKVEFLVSFYNNEISEKSEIFDDQFSVERPDGSNFTLKIRSTKLEDSAMYFCARGRSEGDNGYTFGSGTRLTVV.

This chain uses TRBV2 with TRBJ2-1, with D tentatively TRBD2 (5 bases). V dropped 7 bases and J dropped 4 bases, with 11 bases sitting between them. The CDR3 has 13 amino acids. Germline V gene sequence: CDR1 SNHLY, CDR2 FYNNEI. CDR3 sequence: CASTFSGYNEQFF. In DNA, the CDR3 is TGTGCCAGCACCTTCTCGGGGTACAATGAGCAGTTCTTC.